This record covers a single T cell receptor beta chain. Its antigen is as yet unknown. The data were taken from a study of T cell repertoires in cytomegalovirus infection. TCRdb fed the reads into MiXCR, producing one record per CDR3 protein. The sample holds hundreds of thousands of distinct CDR3 sequences, around a third seen once. V lost 0 bases, J lost 0 bases, and 12 bases lay in between. CDR1 and CDR2 from the germline V gene are MNHNY and SVGAGI (reference sequence). The CDR3 covers 17 residues. The source of this sequence is a human donor in good health (CMV status not recorded). Some clones in this sample may be carry-over from other donors' samples. The source material was cultured PBMCs, sampled from culture after CMV antigen stimulation. The genes are TRBV6-6 and TRBJ2-1; possibly TRBD2 for D (6 bases). CDR3 amino acids: CASSYSFRGDSYNEQFF. CDR3 coding DNA: TGTGCCAGCAGTTACTCCTTCCGCGGGGACTCCTACAATGAGCAGTTCTTC.